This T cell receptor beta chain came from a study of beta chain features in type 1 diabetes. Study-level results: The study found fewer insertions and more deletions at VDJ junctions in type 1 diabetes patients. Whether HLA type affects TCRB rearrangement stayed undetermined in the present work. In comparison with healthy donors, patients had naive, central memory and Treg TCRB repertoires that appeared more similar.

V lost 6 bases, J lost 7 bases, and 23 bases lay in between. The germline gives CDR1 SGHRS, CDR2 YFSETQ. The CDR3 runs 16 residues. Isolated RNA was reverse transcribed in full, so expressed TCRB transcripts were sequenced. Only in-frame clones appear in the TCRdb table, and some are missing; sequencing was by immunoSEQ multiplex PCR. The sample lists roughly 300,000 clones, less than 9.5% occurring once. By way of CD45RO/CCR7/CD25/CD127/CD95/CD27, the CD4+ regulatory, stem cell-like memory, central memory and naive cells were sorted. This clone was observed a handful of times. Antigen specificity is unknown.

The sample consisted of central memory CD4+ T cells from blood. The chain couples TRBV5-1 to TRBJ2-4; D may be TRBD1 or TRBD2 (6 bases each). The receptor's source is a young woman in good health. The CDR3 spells CASTAAGTTGENIQYF. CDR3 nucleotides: TGCGCCAGCACCGCGGCCGGGACAACGGGGGAGAACATTCAGTACTTC.